This T cell receptor beta chain stems from a study of shared clonotypes between healthy human individuals. The study's findings and limits: The four-donor shared clonotypes exceeded non-shared clonotypes in generation probability, with non-shared ones scoring lower.

The investigators split CD4+ cells into a CD45RA+ naive subset and a CD45RA-negative memory subset. This CDR3 has 13 residues. Deletions cut 3 bases from V and 2 bases from J, with 7 bases between. Germline CDR1 is GTSNPN and CDR2 is SVGIG (reference sequence). About this clone: Its antigen is as yet unknown.

Only in-frame clones appear in the TCRdb table, and some are missing; sequencing was by immunoSEQ multiplex PCR. The table shows over a million clones, with roughly 74% occurring only once. V usage is TRBV30 and J usage is TRBJ2-2; D is ambiguous. The sequencing sample was made of memory CD4+ T cells from PBMCs. Subset noted: CD45RA-negative fraction. The clonotype was recovered from a man aged 18 to 30 in good health. Some clones in this sample may be carry-over from other donors' samples. The chain's CDR3 is CAWRRGNTGELFF. In DNA form, the CDR3 reads TGTGCCTGGAGGCGTGGCAACACCGGGGAGCTGTTTTTT.